This T cell receptor beta chain was retrieved from a study of T cell responses to AZD1222 COVID-19 vaccine. Study findings and constraints: Among vaccine-associated CD4 TCRs, coverage spanned spike, with dominance at 160-218 and 743-854. Of spike-specific TCRs, nearly half reportedly target regions left unmutated in variants.

This clone has at least ten counts. As yet, its antigen is unknown. The assay was immunoSEQ multiplex PCR, and TCRdb's table has in-frame clones only and misses some. This table holds around 140,000 clones, roughly 90% found once. The V end was cut by 2 bases, the J end by 4 bases, with 8 bases between. Germline-derived CDR1 and CDR2 are LGHDT and YNNKEL (reference sequence). This CDR3 is 13 amino acids long. The receptor was isolated from an adult who received the MenACWY meningococcal vaccine as a control. V is TRBV3-1 (or the pseudogene TRBV3-2) and J is TRBJ1-1, with unresolved D. This material consisted of peripheral blood, taken 28 days after the second dose of the MenACWY control vaccine. The CDR3 here is CASSQMRTTEAFF. CDR3 nucleotides: TGTGCCAGCAGCCAAATGAGGACCACTGAAGCTTTCTTT.